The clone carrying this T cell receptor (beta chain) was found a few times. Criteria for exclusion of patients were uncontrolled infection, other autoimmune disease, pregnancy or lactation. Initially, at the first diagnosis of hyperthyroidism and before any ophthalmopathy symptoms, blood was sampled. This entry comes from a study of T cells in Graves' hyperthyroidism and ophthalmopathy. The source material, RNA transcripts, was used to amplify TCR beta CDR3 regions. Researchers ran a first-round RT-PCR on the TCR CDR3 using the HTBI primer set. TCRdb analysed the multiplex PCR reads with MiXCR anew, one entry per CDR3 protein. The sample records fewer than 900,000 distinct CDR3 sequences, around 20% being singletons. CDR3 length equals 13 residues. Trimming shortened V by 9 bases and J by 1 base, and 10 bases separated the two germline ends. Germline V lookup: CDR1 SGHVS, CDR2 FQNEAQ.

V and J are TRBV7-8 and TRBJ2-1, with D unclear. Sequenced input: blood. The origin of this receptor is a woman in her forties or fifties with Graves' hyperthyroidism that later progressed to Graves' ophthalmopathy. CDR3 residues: CASTWGSYNEQFF. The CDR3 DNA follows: TGTGCCAGTACTTGGGGATCCTACAATGAGCAGTTCTTC.